This T cell receptor (beta chain) comes out of a study of blood T cells in healthy people across ages. There are 11 residues in the CDR3. Trimming pared 9 bases from V and 5 bases from J, leaving 11 bases between. Germline CDR1 and CDR2: MNHEY and SVGAGI. A remark on this clonotype: The antigen remains unidentified.

The study, taken as a whole, reports: Roughly linear age-related decline in beta diversity appeared, significant by age about 40. Higher diversity, along with more naive CD4+ cells, distinguished long-lived donors from aged donors.

The use of a sample-barcoded 5' primer and a J-beta primer mix characterized a second PCR of 7 to 11 cycles. A tag from a template-switch adaptor with 12 random nucleotides marked each cDNA molecule. One entry per CDR3 protein results from TCRdb running MiXCR on the 5' RACE reads. The sample shows over 600,000 distinct CDR3 sequences, roughly 43% of them seen only once. This TCR was recovered from a man older than 75 in good health. The specimen sequenced was blood. The chain links TRBV6-5 to TRBJ2-7; TRBD2 is a possible D gene (5 bases). The CDR3 here is CASQKGDEQYF. The CDR3 coding sequence is TGTGCCAGTCAAAAGGGAGACGAGCAGTACTTC.